This paragraph reports one T cell receptor beta chain. Profiled with immunoSEQ multiplex PCR; TCRdb holds only in-frame clones, not every one. This table holds about 230,000 clones, around 89% found once. The data belong to a study of blood T cell repertoires in COVID-19. Germline V gene lookup returns CDR1 SGHAT and CDR2 FQNNGV. This CDR3 spans 17 amino acids. J lost 5 bases, V lost 1 base, and 10 bases had no gene match. V usage is TRBV11-2 and J usage is TRBJ2-1; TRBD2 matches 8 bases. The sample taken for sequencing was PBMCs or T cells enriched from blood (not recorded which). This TCR derives from a woman in her thirties or forties with acute COVID-19. DNA of the CDR3: TGTGCCAGCAGCTTAGGGACTAGCCTCCGGGGGGACAATGAGCAGTTCTTC. Translation gives CASSLGTSLRGDNEQFF.